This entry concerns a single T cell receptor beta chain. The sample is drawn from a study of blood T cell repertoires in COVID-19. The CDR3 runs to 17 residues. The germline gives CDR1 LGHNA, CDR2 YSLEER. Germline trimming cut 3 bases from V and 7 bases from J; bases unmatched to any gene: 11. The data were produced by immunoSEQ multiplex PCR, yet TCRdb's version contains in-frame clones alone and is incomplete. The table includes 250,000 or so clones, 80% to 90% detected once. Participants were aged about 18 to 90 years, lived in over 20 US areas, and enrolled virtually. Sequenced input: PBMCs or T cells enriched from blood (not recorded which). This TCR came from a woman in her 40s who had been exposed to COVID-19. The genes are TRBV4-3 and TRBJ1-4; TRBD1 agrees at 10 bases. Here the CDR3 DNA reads TGCGCCAGCAGCCAGGGGACAGGGGAGAGAATTTTTGAAAAACTGTTTTTT. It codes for CASSQGTGERIFEKLFF.